The clone carrying this TCR beta chain appeared a few times. Antigen specificity is unknown. This specimen belongs to a study of beta chain features in type 1 diabetes. Study-wide points: Cells with high TCR expression could be over-represented by cDNA sequencing. In type 1 diabetes patients, VDJ junctions had fewer insertions; deletions at these junctions were more frequent. Researchers reported that naive, central memory and Treg TCRB repertoires appeared more similar in patients than in healthy donors.

What was sequenced were expressed TCRB transcripts, since all of the isolated RNA had been reverse transcribed. Here immunoSEQ multiplex PCR was the method, and the copy in TCRdb shows in-frame clones only, minus some. The sample lists roughly 370,000 clones; about 15% were seen once. This CDR3 contains 16 residues. CDR1 and CDR2 from the germline V gene are LGHNA and YSLEER. Trimming removed 1 base from V and 3 bases from J, with 14 bases in between. This TCR was recovered from a man in his thirties or forties in good health. Sequenced material: naive CD4+ T cells from blood. The J gene is TRBJ2-3, the V gene TRBV4-3, with D perhaps assigned TRBD1 or TRBD2 (7 bases each). The CDR3 sequence: CASSQAAGGVTDTQYF. CDR3 nucleotide sequence: TGCGCCAGCAGCCAAGCCGCAGGGGGGGTGACAGATACGCAGTATTTT.